The 31 T cell receptor beta chains presented below share a single source sample, sequenced in a study of T-cell memory formation after mild COVID-19 (dated by TCRdb to the early 2020s). Libraries were made using 5' RACE. Sequenced on an Illumina NovaSeq 6000. TCRdb reworked the public reads: Q25 trimming with fastp, MiXCR clone assembly, productive beta chains retained. CDR3 protein sequences are deduplicated, and each keeps its most common genes and DNA. The sample records 500,000 to 600,000 distinct CDR3 sequences, about 20% of which are singletons. Clones ranked in the top ten supply about 11% of the sample. Sequences were obtained from PBMCs or a T cell subset sorted from them (not recorded which). The receptors here all came from an adult woman who had mild COVID-19 (a few samples of this study predate the infection). The sample titles of this study are shuffled in the database, so cell type and time point are left out; the donor was told from shared clones.

Only a few counts were recorded for this clonotype. The V call is TRBV6-6, the J call TRBJ2-7; 9 positions agree with TRBD1. The CDR3 length is 16 residues. Germline CDR1 reads MNHNY; CDR2 reads SVGAGI (reference sequence). V shed 2 bases and J 3 bases; nucleotides not matched to a gene: 8. The CDR3 region has the DNA TGTGCCAGCAGTTACGACCCTGACAGGGGGTTCTACGAGCAGTACTTC. It is translated as CASSYDPDRGFYEQYF.

This clonotype was seen a handful of times. The V call is TRBV24-1, the J call TRBJ2-7; TRBD1 or TRBD2 may be the D gene (5 bases each). Germline CDR1 is KGHDR and CDR2 is SFDVKD. The CDR3 runs 14 residues. Trimming removed 3 bases from V and 6 bases from J, with 14 bases in between. In nucleotides, the CDR3 is TGTGCCACCAGTGATAATAGGGGACCCCGCGAGCAGTACTTC. This codes for CATSDNRGPREQYF.

This clonotype was seen more than once but under ten times. The chain links TRBV5-1 to TRBJ2-2; D might be TRBD1 (6 bases). V lost 3 bases, J lost 3 bases, and 18 bases lay in between. Germline assignment: CDR1 SGHRS and CDR2 YFSETQ. This CDR3 comprises 17 residues. The CDR3 spells CASSWTSPGQYTGELFF. The CDR3 nucleotides read TGCGCCAGCAGCTGGACGTCCCCGGGACAATACACCGGGGAGCTGTTTTTT. The entire variable domain, with the rest obtained from reference TRBV5-1 and TRBJ2-2, is as follows: KAGVTQTPRYLIKTRGQQVTLSCSPISGHRSVSWYQQTPGQGLQFLFEYFSETQRNKGNFPGRFSGRQFSNSRSEMNVSTLELGDSALYLCASSWTSPGQYTGELFFGEGSRLTVL.

This clonotype was detected many times. The gene calls are TRBV24-1 and TRBJ1-1; D is unresolved. Trimming cost V 5 bases and J 1 base, with 4 bases left between them. Germline CDR1 KGHDR, CDR2 SFDVKD. CDR3 length: 12 residues. The CDR3 sequence is CATSGQNTEAFF. In DNA form, the CDR3 reads TGTGCCACCAGTGGCCAGAACACTGAAGCTTTCTTT.

This clonotype was observed a handful of times. The chain links TRBV29-1 to TRBJ1-2, with 8 bases aligning to TRBD1. The germline V gene has CDR1 SQVTM and CDR2 ANQGSEA. Losses at the gene ends were 6 bases for V and 8 bases for J; bases not matched to a gene: 8. The CDR3 is 12 amino acids. The CDR3 protein is CSVETRTGGYTF. Written as DNA, the CDR3 is TGCAGCGTAGAGACCCGGACAGGGGGCTACACCTTC.

This clonotype showed up just a few times. V usage is TRBV27 and J usage is TRBJ1-2; TRBD1 might be the D (6 bases). V was clipped by 5 bases and J by 4 bases, with 14 bases between them. CDR3 length equals 14 residues. The germline CDR1 and CDR2 sequences are MNHEY and SMNVEV (reference sequence). The chain's CDR3 is CASSPYRVGYGYTF. The CDR3 nucleotides read TGTGCCAGCAGTCCATACAGGGTCGGCTATGGCTACACCTTC.

This clonotype turned up a few times. V and J are TRBV20-1 and TRBJ2-1; TRBD2 matches at 9 bases. Germline CDR1 is DFQATT and CDR2 is SNEGSKA (reference sequence). This CDR3 comprises 15 residues. The CDR3 DNA follows: TGCAGCGCAGGGACCCAGCGGGGGGTCTACAATGAGCAGTTCTTC. It translates to CSAGTQRGVYNEQFF.

This clonotype appeared a few times. V usage is TRBV5-1 and J usage is TRBJ2-3; D ambiguous. V lost 0 bases, J lost 5 bases, and 7 bases lay in between. The CDR3 contains 13 residues. Looked up from germline, CDR1 is SGHRS and CDR2 is YFSETQ. In nucleotides, the CDR3 is TGCGCCAGCAGCTTGGCCTTGCAAGATACGCAGTATTTT. It translates to CASSLALQDTQYF.

The chain couples TRBV27 to TRBJ2-3; no reliable D call. The CDR3 totals 14 residues. Trimming cost V 3 bases and J 5 bases, with 12 bases left between them. Germline values: CDR1 MNHEY, CDR2 SMNVEV (reference sequence). The CDR3 region is CASSFQRQGDTQYF. The CDR3 DNA sequence: TGTGCCAGCAGTTTCCAGAGGCAAGGAGATACGCAGTATTTT.

CDR3 protein: CASSQRVGVPQHF. CDR3 DNA: TGTGCCAGCAGCCAGAGGGTTGGCGTGCCCCAGCATTTT. The chain uses TRBV3-1 and TRBJ1-5; D remains ambiguous. V lost 3 bases and J lost 9, with 12 bases in between. This CDR3 has 13 residues. Germline CDR1 and CDR2: LGHDT and YNNKEL (reference sequence).

This CDR3 reads CAGCSGPEGEKLFF. CDR3 sequence (DNA): TGTGCCGGTTGCTCAGGCCCTGAGGGAGAAAAACTGTTTTTT. J is TRBJ1-4 and V is TRBV2; D remains ambiguous. The CDR3 length is 14 residues. The germline CDR1 and CDR2 sequences are SNHLY and FYNNEI. Trimming pared 11 bases from V and 8 bases from J, leaving 21 bases between.

CDR3 in amino acids: CASSLREVAGESTDTQYF. Here the CDR3 DNA reads TGTGCCAGCAGCCTTCGGGAGGTAGCGGGGGAAAGCACAGATACGCAGTATTTT. The chain is built from TRBV21-1 and TRBJ2-3; the D segment call TRBD2 is taken from the table without a DNA check. TRBV21-1 is marked as a pseudogene. The length of the CDR3 is 18 residues.

In its sample, this clonotype was seen a few times. The chain employs TRBV24-1 and TRBJ2-1; no reliable D call. Deletions cut 1 base from V and 9 bases from J, with 12 bases between. Per the germline V gene, CDR1 is KGHDR and CDR2 is SFDVKD. CDR3 size: 14 residues. The CDR3 region has the DNA TGTGCCACCAGTGATTTAGGGTCAGGTGGTGAGCAGTTCTTC. Encoded protein: CATSDLGSGGEQFF.

The chain links TRBV6-2 or TRBV6-3 to TRBJ2-5; unclear D gene. Germline V gene lookup returns CDR1 MNHEY and CDR2 SVGEGT. The CDR3 spans 12 residues. Trimming cost V 2 bases and J 2 bases, with 3 bases left between them. The chain's CDR3 is CASSYPQETQYF. Written as DNA, the CDR3 is TGTGCCAGCAGTTACCCGCAAGAGACCCAGTACTTC.

V and J are TRBV7-2 and TRBJ1-2; D is unclear. V was pared by 5 bases and J by 2 bases, with 18 bases between. Germline CDR1 is SGHTA and CDR2 is FQGNSA. The CDR3 sequence is 16 residues long. The CDR3 DNA reads TGTGCCAGCAGCCCCGGCAGCCGGGCGGGCAACTATGGCTACACCTTC. This encodes CASSPGSRAGNYGYTF.

This clonotype has more than one count but fewer than ten. CDR3 DNA sequence: TGTGCCTGGGTAGGCGTGGGGACAGGGGGCTTTGGCTACACCTTC. Translation gives CAWVGVGTGGFGYTF. V is TRBV30 and J is TRBJ1-2; TRBD1 aligns across 12 bases. Per the germline V gene, CDR1 is GTSNPN and CDR2 is SVGIG (reference sequence). V lost 5 bases and J lost 7; bases outside the gene matches: 11. This CDR3 comprises 15 residues. The full variable domain, with the rest looked up from reference TRBV30 and TRBJ1-2, is SQTIHQWPATLVQPVGSPLSLECTVEGTSNPNLYWYRQAAGRGLQLLFYSVGIGQISSEVPQNLSASRPQDRQFILSSKKLLLSDSGFYLCAWVGVGTGGFGYTFGSGTRLTVV.

V gene TRBV20-1 combines with J gene TRBJ2-5; 8 bases are shared with TRBD2. Germline CDR1 and CDR2: DFQATT and SNEGSKA (reference sequence). The CDR3 consists of 12 residues. The CDR3 DNA reads TGCAGCGGGAGGGGAGGCCAAGAGACCCAGTACTTC. Amino acids: CSGRGGQETQYF.

The rearrangement uses TRBV20-1 and TRBJ2-3; TRBD2 agrees at 8 bases. The CDR3 loop spans 13 amino acids. The V gene's germline CDR1 is DFQATT and CDR2 SNEGSKA (reference sequence). CDR3 in DNA: TGCGCGACCCTTCGGGGGGGGACAGATACGCAGTATTTT. Translated: CATLRGGTDTQYF.

The rearrangement joins TRBV12-3 or TRBV12-4 to TRBJ2-2; TRBD2 might be the D (5 bases). V lost 0 bases to trimming and J lost 7 bases, with 9 bases between them. The CDR3 extends over 14 amino acids. Here the CDR3 reads CASSLALAGGELFF. For the CDR3, the DNA is TGTGCCAGCAGTTTAGCTCTGGCGGGCGGGGAGCTGTTTTTT.

This clonotype occurred a few times. The rearrangement joins TRBV7-9 to TRBJ1-1, with TRBD1 identical over 7 bases. The CDR3 extends over 15 amino acids. Per the germline V gene, CDR1 is SEHNR and CDR2 is FQNEAQ (reference sequence). V shed 5 bases, J shed 3 bases, and the junction held 9 bases outside the gene matches. The CDR3 region has the DNA TGTGCCAGCAGCCTCCCACAGGGGAGGGACACTGAAGCTTTCTTT. Protein product: CASSLPQGRDTEAFF. Variable domain in full (rest from reference TRBV7-9 and TRBJ1-1): DTGVSQNPRHKITKRGQNVTFRCDPISEHNRLYWYRQTLGQGPEFLTYFQNEAQLEKSRLLSDRFSAERPKGSFSTLEIQRTEQGDSAMYLCASSLPQGRDTEAFFGQGTRLTVV.

The chain employs TRBV6-1 and TRBJ2-6; no definite D call. This CDR3 has 17 amino acids. V was clipped by 0 bases and J by 1 base, with 10 bases between them. Per the germline V gene, CDR1 is MNHNS and CDR2 is SASEGT. In DNA form, the CDR3 reads TGTGCCAGCAGTGAAGCGTCCCCGGCATCTGGGGCCAACGTCCTGACTTTC. This codes for CASSEASPASGANVLTF.

This clonotype has a count of ten or more. The chain has TRBV11-3 and TRBJ2-7; maybe TRBD2 (5 bases). Trimming stripped 0 bases from V and 4 bases from J, with 10 bases between. Per the germline V gene, CDR1 is SGHNT and CDR2 is YENEEA. The CDR3 covers 14 residues. The CDR3 reads CASSLEVQRYEQYF. The CDR3 DNA follows: TGTGCCAGCAGCTTAGAGGTCCAGCGGTACGAGCAGTACTTC.

The chain has TRBV24-1 and TRBJ2-5, with D possibly being TRBD1 (6 bases). Germline-derived CDR1 and CDR2 are KGHDR and SFDVKD. V was clipped by 4 bases and J by 7 bases, with 21 bases between them. The CDR3 has 16 amino acids. CDR3 coding DNA: TGTGCCACCAGTGACCCGGGACCCAGGGGAATGATGACCCAGTACTTC. Residues: CATSDPGPRGMMTQYF.

The CDR3 DNA reads as TGTGCCAGCAGCAAGGGCGATCAGCCCCAGCATTTT. Translating gives CASSKGDQPQHF. The chain has TRBV9 and TRBJ1-5, with D uncertain. CDR1 is SGDLS and CDR2 is YYNGEE in the germline V gene. This CDR3 is built from 12 residues. The germline V and J ends were trimmed by 4 bases and 5 bases, with 7 bases remaining between them.

This chain connects TRBV12-3 or TRBV12-4 to TRBJ2-7, with D unclear. The CDR3 length is 16 residues. Trimming stripped 4 bases from V and 2 bases from J, with 18 bases between. CDR3: CASSSLGFIQTYEQYF. Here the CDR3 DNA reads TGTGCCAGCAGTTCCTTGGGATTCATCCAGACCTACGAGCAGTACTTC.

V is TRBV7-2 and J is TRBJ2-2; 9 nucleotides match TRBD1. V dropped 6 bases and J dropped 6; count of bases not matched to a gene: 8. This CDR3 contains 15 residues. Germline-derived CDR1 and CDR2 are SGHTA and FQGNSA. The CDR3 DNA is TGTGCCAGCAGGGAAACCGGGACAGGGTCCGGGGAGCTGTTTTTT. The encoded protein is CASRETGTGSGELFF.

The table lists this clonotype with a few counts. The V gene is TRBV12-3 or TRBV12-4, the J gene TRBJ1-1; 9 nucleotides line up with TRBD1. This CDR3 has 15 residues. V lost 6 bases, J lost 1 base, and 6 bases stayed unmatched. CDR3 coding DNA: TGTGCCAGCAGCTCATGGGACAGGGCGAACACTGAAGCTTTCTTT. Translated: CASSSWDRANTEAFF.

This chain uses TRBV6-1 with TRBJ2-3; 10 bases match TRBD2. The CDR3 has 16 amino acids. Germline V gives CDR1 MNHNS, CDR2 SASEGT. The trim removed 0 bases at V and 8 bases at J, leaving 8 bases unmatched. The DNA for the CDR3 is TGTGCCAGCAGTGAAGCGGAGCGGGGGGGCCTCAGTACGCAGTATTTT. Translated: CASSEAERGGLSTQYF.

The table lists this clonotype with a few counts. V is TRBV11-2 and J is TRBJ1-1; D unclear. Germline lookup yields CDR1 SGHAT and CDR2 FQNNGV. This CDR3 region has 11 residues. With 3 bases removed from V and 8 bases from J, the gap between germline ends came to 7 bases. The CDR3 protein is CASSFSREAFF. As DNA, the CDR3 is TGTGCCAGCAGCTTTTCTAGGGAAGCTTTCTTT.

V is TRBV2 and J is TRBJ2-2; D call uncertain. The CDR3 has 13 amino acids. Trimming cost V 10 bases and J 3 bases, with 12 bases left between them. Germline V CDR1 and CDR2: SNHLY, FYNNEI. The CDR3 nucleotides are TGTGCCAATAAACGGACCCACACCGGGGAGCTGTTTTTT. Its translation is CANKRTHTGELFF.

The chain employs TRBV5-5 and TRBJ2-1; 11 bases match TRBD2. V dropped 4 bases and J dropped 9; count of bases not matched to a gene: 12. Germline CDR1 SGHKS, CDR2 YYEKEE (reference sequence). CDR3 length equals 16 residues. CDR3 coding DNA: TGTGCCAGCAGCCTCCTAGTGGTACTAGCGGGAGTTGAGCAGTTCTTC. This codes for CASSLLVVLAGVEQFF.